This T cell receptor (beta chain) was captured in a study of T cell repertoires in ileal Crohn's disease. Study summary: Median disease duration was 7.9 years; 35% to 45% smoked at surgery. Surgery for a complication: stricturing in 61%, penetrating in about 39%.

About this clone itself: Its antigen is not identified.

The germline gives CDR1 SEHNR, CDR2 FQNEAQ (reference sequence). Trimming removed 2 bases from V and 3 bases from J, with 7 bases in between. CDR3 size: 13 residues. General study results and limits: All patients with clonality above 26.8% had endoscopic recurrence. Clonal expansions were more frequent in active smokers than non-smokers at surgery.

The assay was immunoSEQ multiplex PCR, and TCRdb's table has in-frame clones only and misses some. The repertoire consists of 4,000 to 6,000 clones, with about 72% occurring once and the leading ten covering 9.5% to 15%. This chain uses TRBV7-9 with TRBJ1-1, with D possibly matching TRBD1 (6 bases). This receptor was identified in an adult with Crohn's disease. The sample comprised ileal tissue. CDR3 DNA sequence: TGTGCCAGCAGCTTAAGGGGGTACACTGAAGCTTTCTTT. Protein product: CASSLRGYTEAFF.